A single sample is the source of the 9 T cell receptor beta chains below, sequenced in a study of shared clonotypes between healthy human individuals. Assay used: immunoSEQ multiplex PCR; TCRdb lists only in-frame clones, some missing. The sample carries just over 2,000,000 clones, around 95% recorded once. The sample consisted of naive CD4+ T cells sorted from blood. As to subset: CD45RA+ positively selected. These receptors were taken from a man aged 18 to 30 in good health.

This clone was found once. The J gene is TRBJ2-1, the V gene TRBV6-5, with 7 bases that match TRBD1. The length of the CDR3 is 15 residues. V trimming: 5 bases; J trimming: 5 bases; junction bases outside the gene matches: 9. CDR1 MNHEY and CDR2 SVGAGI come from the germline V gene. In DNA, the CDR3 is TGTGCCAGCAGTAACCGGGACAGTTGGGACAATGAGCAGTTCTTC. Amino acids: CASSNRDSWDNEQFF.

The chain is built from TRBV7-2 and TRBJ1-5; D unresolved. V lost 1 base and J lost 6, with 7 bases in between. Germline loops: CDR1 SGHTA, CDR2 FQGNSA. The CDR3 contains 13 residues. The CDR3 spells CASSLGPVQPQHF. CDR3 nucleotide sequence: TGTGCCAGCAGCTTAGGCCCCGTTCAGCCCCAGCATTTT.

The chain couples TRBV7-2 to TRBJ2-3; TRBD2 matches at 9 bases. V dropped 1 base and J dropped 6; count of bases not matched to a gene: 11. The CDR3 covers 17 residues. Germline CDR1 and CDR2: SGHTA and FQGNSA. CDR3 DNA sequence: TGTGCCAGCAGCTTAGACGGGCTAGCGGGATTGTCGGATACGCAGTATTTT. Encoded protein: CASSLDGLAGLSDTQYF.

The chain uses TRBV28 and TRBJ2-3; the D is unclear. V lost 4 bases, J lost 2 bases, and 4 bases lay in between. The CDR3 is 12 residues long. The germline V gene has CDR1 MDHEN and CDR2 SYDVKM. This chain's CDR3 is CASSSDTDTQYF. In DNA form, the CDR3 reads TGTGCCAGCAGTTCCGACACAGATACGCAGTATTTT.

The J gene is TRBJ1-4, the V gene TRBV6-1; 9 nucleotides align to TRBD1. V shed 7 bases and J 7 bases; nucleotides not matched to a gene: 10. The CDR3 contains 15 residues. Germline lookup yields CDR1 MNHNS and CDR2 SASEGT. CDR3 bases: TGTGCCAGCAACTCCGGACAGGGGAGGGTTGAAAAACTGTTTTTT. This gives the protein CASNSGQGRVEKLFF.

This clone was seen a single time. The chain is built from TRBV7-9 and TRBJ2-5, with TRBD2 matching over 7 bases. The CDR3 length is 14 residues. In germline, CDR1 is SEHNR, CDR2 FQNEAQ (reference sequence). J gave up 5 bases and V 5 bases, and 8 bases lay outside the gene matches. CDR3 DNA: TGTGCCAGCAGCCCCGAGCGGGGAGCGGAGACCCAGTACTTC. It translates to CASSPERGAETQYF.

The chain carries TRBV18 and TRBJ2-7, with TRBD2 identical over 7 bases. The CDR3 runs 16 residues. The germline CDR1 and CDR2 sequences are KGHSH and LQKENI. Germline trimming cut 0 bases from V and 2 bases from J; bases unmatched to any gene: 7. The CDR3 bases are TGTGCCAGCTCACCACCAGGGTCTAGCGGCGCCTACGAGCAGTACTTC. Translated: CASSPPGSSGAYEQYF.

On this clone: This specimen includes other DNA sequences encoding the same CDR3. For the CDR3, the DNA is TGTGCCAGTAGGAGGTTGAACACTGAAGCTTTCTTT. Protein product: CASRRLNTEAFF. The V gene is TRBV19, the J gene TRBJ1-1, with D uncertain. CDR3 length: 12 amino acids. Germline assignment: CDR1 LNHDA and CDR2 SQIVND (reference sequence). Trimming left V 6 bases short and J 0 bases short, with 5 bases between. Full variable domain (outside the CDR3, taken from reference TRBV19 and TRBJ1-1): DGGITQSPKYLFRKEGQNVTLSCEQNLNHDAMYWYRQDPGQGLRLIYYSQIVNDFQKGDIAEGYSVSREKKESFPLTVTSAQKNPTAFYLCASRRLNTEAFFGQGTRLTVV.

The chain is built from TRBV20-1 and TRBJ2-7; 7 bases are a match to TRBD1. This CDR3 has 11 residues. Per the germline V gene, CDR1 is DFQATT and CDR2 is SNEGSKA (reference sequence). V was pared by 5 bases and J by 4 bases, with 2 bases of the junction left unmatched. The CDR3 here is CSAPTGYEQYF. CDR3 nucleotides: TGCAGTGCTCCGACAGGGTACGAGCAGTACTTC.